This is a list of T cell receptor beta chains from one sample in a study of cytomegalovirus exposure and HLA in healthy donors. TCRdb's copy holds only in-frame clones and misses some; the assay was immunoSEQ multiplex PCR. The data show 150,000 or so clones, over 80% seen once. The sample taken for sequencing was PBMCs. These TCRs come from a male donor in good health and CMV-seropositive. Each CDR3 is given with its conserved first and last residue. D genes are given only for firm matches. The size entry is marked missing in some rows and otherwise reads once, few, many or a size class.

v_call,d_call,clone_size,j_call,cdr3_nt,cdr3_aa
TRBV29-1,.,once,TRBJ1-2,TGCAGCGTTGCACAGAACTATGGCTACACCTTC,CSVAQNYGYTF
TRBV7-2,TRBD2,.,TRBJ2-5,TGTGCCAGCAGCTTAGCGGTGACTAGCGGGCAAGAGACCCAGTACTTC,CASSLAVTSGQETQYF
TRBV9,.,.,TRBJ2-3,TGTGCCAGCAGCGTGTATTTACAGGGCAATCCTAGCACAGATACGCAGTATTTT,CASSVYLQGNPSTDTQYF
TRBV19,.,.,TRBJ1-5,TGTGCCAGTAGTAAATTCGACTCCGGCCAGCCCCAGCATTTT,CASSKFDSGQPQHF
TRBV19,.,.,TRBJ1-2,TGTGCCAGTAGTATGACCATTGTGGGGGGATTCGGCTACACCTTC,CASSMTIVGGFGYTF
TRBV18,.,.,TRBJ2-5,TGTGCCAGCTCTCCATGGGAAGCAGGGGAGGGCCCGTACCAAGAGACCCAGTACTTC,CASSPWEAGEGPYQETQYF
TRBV28,TRBD2,few,TRBJ2-7,TGTGCCAGCAGTCCCGAAACGACTAGCGGGTATTCCTACGAGCAGTACTTC,CASSPETTSGYSYEQYF
TRBV11-3,TRBD1,.,TRBJ2-7,TGTGCCAGCAGCGGATTCGGGACAGGCAATTCTCTCCCTTACGAGCAGTACTTC,CASSGFGTGNSLPYEQYF
TRBV29-1,TRBD2,.,TRBJ2-1,TGCAGCGTTCTAGCGGGAGGGCGTCATGAGCAGTTCTTC,CSVLAGGRHEQFF
TRBV28,TRBD1,.,TRBJ2-7,TGTGCCAGCAGTTGGGACAGGGGCCGGGTCCACTACTACGAGCAGTACTTC,CASSWDRGRVHYYEQYF
TRBV9,TRBD2,.,TRBJ2-4,TGTGCCAGCAGCGTAGGTCCTCTAGCGGGAGGCCCCCTTCAGTACTTC,CASSVGPLAGGPLQYF
TRBV27,TRBD2,.,TRBJ2-3,TGTGCCAGCAGTCCCTATCCGGGACTATACACAGATACGCAGTATTTT,CASSPYPGLYTDTQYF
TRBV9,.,.,TRBJ2-1,TGTGCCAGCAGCGAGGGGGATCCGGGACTAACCTACAATGAGCAGTTCTTC,CASSEGDPGLTYNEQFF
TRBV10-1,TRBD2,.,TRBJ2-1,TGCGCCAGCGGGGGGGGAGACAATGAGCAGTTCTTC,CASGGGDNEQFF
TRBV18,.,.,TRBJ1-2,TGTGCCAGCTCACCGGCGACAGGCCGGAATACTAACTATGGCTACACCTTC,CASSPATGRNTNYGYTF
TRBV5-4,TRBD2,.,TRBJ2-1,TGTGCCAGCAGCTCCCCGAGCGGGAGGGCCAGGAATGAGCAGTTCTTC,CASSSPSGRARNEQFF
TRBV7-9,.,.,TRBJ1-1,TGTTCCAGCAGCTTATCACACCCCGGGGCTTTCTTT,CSSSLSHPGAFF
TRBV4-3,.,.,TRBJ2-2,TGCGCCAGCAGCCAAGATGAGCGGGTGAACACCGGGGAGCTGTTTTTT,CASSQDERVNTGELFF
TRBV5-1,.,.,TRBJ1-2,TGCGCCAGCAGCTTGCAGGGGAACTATGGCTACACCTTC,CASSLQGNYGYTF
TRBV27,TRBD2,once,TRBJ2-5,TGTGCCAGCAGTACTAGCCTTGGCGGCGGGGGATTTGGGGAGACCCAGTACTTC,CASSTSLGGGGFGETQYF
TRBV9,TRBD1,.,TRBJ1-1,TGTGCCAGCAGCCCACTCGACAGGGGTAACACTGAAGCTTTCTTT,CASSPLDRGNTEAFF
TRBV30,.,.,TRBJ1-1,TGTGCCTGGAGGATACAGGGTCCCATGTTAGCTTTCTTT,CAWRIQGPMLAFF
TRBV7-7,.,.,TRBJ2-5,TGTGCTAGCAGCCCCGGAGGGTTGGGAGGTAAAGAGACCCAGTACTTC,CASSPGGLGGKETQYF
TRBV19,TRBD1,.,TRBJ2-5,TGTGCCAGTAGTGACCGGGACAGGGGGGTGGAGACCCAGTACTTC,CASSDRDRGVETQYF
TRBV25-1,.,.,TRBJ2-1,TGTGCCAGCAGTGAACCCCAGGTGGCTCGTGAGCAGTTCTTC,CASSEPQVAREQFF
TRBV7-9,.,.,TRBJ2-7,TGTGCCAGCAGCTTGACAATATCCTACGAGCAGTACTTC,CASSLTISYEQYF
TRBV7-2,.,.,TRBJ1-5,TGTGCCAGCAGCTTGTCCTTACTAGGGAGCAATCAGCCCCAGCATTTT,CASSLSLLGSNQPQHF
TRBV28,.,.,TRBJ1-3,TGTGCCAGCAGTAACCAGGGGACAACGGGAAACACCATATATTTT,CASSNQGTTGNTIYF
TRBV19,.,few,TRBJ1-5,TGTGCCAGTAGTTTGGGGCTTAATAGCAATCAGCCCCAGCATTTT,CASSLGLNSNQPQHF
TRBV19,.,.,TRBJ2-4,TGTGCCAGTAGAGGGGGTAGGCGAAACATTCAGTACTTC,CASRGGRRNIQYF
TRBV10-3,TRBD2,.,TRBJ2-2,TGTGCCCTTACAACGGGACTAGCGGGGACCGGGGAGCTGTTTTTT,CALTTGLAGTGELFF
TRBV18,TRBD2,few,TRBJ2-3,TGTGCCAGCTCACCTCGGGAATTAGCGGGAGGATCAGATACGCAGTATTTT,CASSPRELAGGSDTQYF
TRBV7-9,.,.,TRBJ2-2,TGTGCCAGCAGAGGGACTTTGAACACCGGGGAGCTGTTTTTT,CASRGTLNTGELFF
TRBV28,.,.,TRBJ1-2,TGTGCCAGCAGGAACTATGGAGGGTTGGGCTATGGCTACACCTTC,CASRNYGGLGYGYTF
TRBV4-2,TRBD1,.,TRBJ2-5,TGTGCCAGCAGCCCTACAGGGGGGATCCGAGGGGCTAGCCCCTGGTACCAAGAGACCCAGTACTTC,CASSPTGGIRGASPWYQETQYF
TRBV6-1,.,once,TRBJ2-7,TGTGCCAGCAGTGAGAGGGCCTACGAGCAGTACTTC,CASSERAYEQYF